This T cell receptor (beta chain) was retrieved from a study of molecular identifiers for immune sequencing clone quantification. Findings and limits, study-wide: Effector cells kept over 98% of their molecules in clones above 20 RNA copies, while naive cells kept under 1% there.

RNA fractions of 10%, 30% or 50% and about 18,000 to 1,000,000 sorted cells were the source of naive CD8 libraries. The CDR3 covers 16 residues. CDR1 and CDR2 from the germline V gene are LGHNA and YSLEER. V dropped 1 base and J dropped 0 bases, with 7 bases sitting between them. Listed TCR primers, together with previously described methods, were used for the bulk TCR libraries. Using its own MiXCR run on the PCR reads, TCRdb lists one record per CDR3 protein. The top ten hold 0.78% of the sample, which has over 550,000 distinct CDR3 sequences, about 25% seen once. This clonotype has a count of ten or more. Antigen: not known.

The gene calls are TRBV4-3 and TRBJ1-6, with D possibly TRBD1 on 5 matching bases. Sample: naive CD8+ T cells from blood, with Jurkat cell RNA spiked in. The subset: FACS-sorted CD8+CD4-CCR7+CD45RA+ naive T cells. The sequence was obtained from a human donor in good health. Some libraries in this study had Jurkat cell RNA spiked in. The CDR3, as DNA: TGCGCCAGCAGCCAAGCAGGGAGCTCCTATAATTCACCCCTCCACTTT. It is translated as CASSQAGSSYNSPLHF.